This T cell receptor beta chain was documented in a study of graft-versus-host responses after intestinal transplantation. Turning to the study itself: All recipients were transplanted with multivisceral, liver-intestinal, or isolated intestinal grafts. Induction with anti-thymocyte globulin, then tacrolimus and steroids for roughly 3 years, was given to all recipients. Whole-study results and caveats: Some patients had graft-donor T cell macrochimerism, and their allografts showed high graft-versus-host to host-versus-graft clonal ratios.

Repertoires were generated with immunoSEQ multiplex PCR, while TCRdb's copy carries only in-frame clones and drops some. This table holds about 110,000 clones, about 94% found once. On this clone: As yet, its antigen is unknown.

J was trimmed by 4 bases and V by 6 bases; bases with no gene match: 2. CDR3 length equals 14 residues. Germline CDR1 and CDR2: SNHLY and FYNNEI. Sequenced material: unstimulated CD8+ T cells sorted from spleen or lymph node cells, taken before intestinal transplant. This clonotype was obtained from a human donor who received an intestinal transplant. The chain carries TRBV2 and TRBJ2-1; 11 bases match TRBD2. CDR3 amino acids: CASRRTSGYNEQFF. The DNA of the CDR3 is TGTGCCAGCAGGAGGACTAGCGGGTACAATGAGCAGTTCTTC.